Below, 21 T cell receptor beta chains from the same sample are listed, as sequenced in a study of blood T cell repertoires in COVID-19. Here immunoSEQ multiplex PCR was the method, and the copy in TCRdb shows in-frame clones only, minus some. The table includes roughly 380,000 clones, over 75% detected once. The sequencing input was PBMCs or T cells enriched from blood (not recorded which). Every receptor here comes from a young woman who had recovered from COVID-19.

CDR3 loop: CASSLLVSDRVNQPQHF. CDR3 nucleotides: TGTGCCAGCAGTTTGTTGGTATCGGACAGGGTCAATCAGCCCCAGCATTTT. The V and J genes are TRBV28 and TRBJ1-5; TRBD1 matches at 8 bases. The CDR3 totals 17 residues. With V trimmed by 3 bases and J by 3 bases, 10 bases remained unmatched. CDR1 and CDR2 (germline): MDHEN, SYDVKM.

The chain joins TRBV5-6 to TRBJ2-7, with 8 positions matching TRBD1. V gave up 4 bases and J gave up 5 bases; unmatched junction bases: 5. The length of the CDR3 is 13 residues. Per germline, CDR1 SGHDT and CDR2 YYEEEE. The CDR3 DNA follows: TGTGCCAGCAGCAAGGACAGGGCCCACGAGCAGTACTTC. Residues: CASSKDRAHEQYF.

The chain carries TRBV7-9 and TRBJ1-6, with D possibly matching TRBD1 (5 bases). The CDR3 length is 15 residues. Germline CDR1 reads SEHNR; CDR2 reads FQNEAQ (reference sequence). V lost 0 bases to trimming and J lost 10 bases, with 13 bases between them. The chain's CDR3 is CASSLATLGGSPLHF. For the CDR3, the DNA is TGTGCCAGCAGCTTAGCAACTCTCGGGGGATCACCCCTCCACTTT.

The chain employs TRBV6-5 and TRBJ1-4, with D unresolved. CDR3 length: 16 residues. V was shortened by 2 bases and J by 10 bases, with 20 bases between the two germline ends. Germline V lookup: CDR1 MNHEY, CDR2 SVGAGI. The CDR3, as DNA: TGTGCCAGCAGTTACACCGCCGCTTCCGGCCGCGGAAAACTGTTTTTT. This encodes CASSYTAASGRGKLFF.

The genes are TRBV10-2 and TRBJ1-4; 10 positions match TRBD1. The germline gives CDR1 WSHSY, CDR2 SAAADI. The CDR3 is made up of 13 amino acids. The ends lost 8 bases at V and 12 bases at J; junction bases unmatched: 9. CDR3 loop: CASRWDRGVQLFF. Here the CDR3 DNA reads TGCGCCAGCCGCTGGGACAGGGGAGTTCAACTGTTTTTT.

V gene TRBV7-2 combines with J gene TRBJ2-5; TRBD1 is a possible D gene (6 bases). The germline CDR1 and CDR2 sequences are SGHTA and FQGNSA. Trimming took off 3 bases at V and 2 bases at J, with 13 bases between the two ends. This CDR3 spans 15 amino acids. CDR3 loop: CASSFNKGGQETQYF. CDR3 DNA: TGTGCCAGCAGCTTTAACAAAGGGGGACAAGAGACCCAGTACTTC. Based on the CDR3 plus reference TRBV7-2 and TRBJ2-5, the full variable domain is GAGVSQSPSNKVTEKGKDVELRCDPISGHTALYWYRQSLGQGLEFLIYFQGNSAPDKSGLPSDRFSAERTGGSVSTLTIQRTQQEDSAVYLCASSFNKGGQETQYFGPGTRLLVL.

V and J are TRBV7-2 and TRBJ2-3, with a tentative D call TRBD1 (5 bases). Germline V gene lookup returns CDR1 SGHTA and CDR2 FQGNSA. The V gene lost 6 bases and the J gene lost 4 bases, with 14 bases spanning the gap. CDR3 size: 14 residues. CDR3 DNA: TGTGCCAGCAGAGAGTTGGGGCACCCAGATACGCAGTATTTT. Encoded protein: CASRELGHPDTQYF.

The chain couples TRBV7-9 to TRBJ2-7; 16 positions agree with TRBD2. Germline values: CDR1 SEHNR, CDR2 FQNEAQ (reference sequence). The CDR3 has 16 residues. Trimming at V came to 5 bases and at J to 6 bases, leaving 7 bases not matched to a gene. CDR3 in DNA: TGTGCCAGCAGCGAGGGGACTAGCGGGAGGGAGACCGAGCAGTACTTC. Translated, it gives CASSEGTSGRETEQYF. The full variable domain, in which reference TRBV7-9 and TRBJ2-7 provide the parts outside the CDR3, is DTGVSQNPRHKITKRGQNVTFRCDPISEHNRLYWYRQTLGQGPEFLTYFQNEAQLEKSRLLSDRFSAERPKGSFSTLEIQRTEQGDSAMYLCASSEGTSGRETEQYFGPGTRLTVT.

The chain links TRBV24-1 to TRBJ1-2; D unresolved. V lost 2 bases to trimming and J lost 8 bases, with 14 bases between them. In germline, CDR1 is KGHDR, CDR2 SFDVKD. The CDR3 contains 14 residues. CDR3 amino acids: CATSDSAHYGGYTF. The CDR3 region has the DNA TGTGCCACCAGTGATTCGGCCCACTATGGGGGCTACACCTTC.

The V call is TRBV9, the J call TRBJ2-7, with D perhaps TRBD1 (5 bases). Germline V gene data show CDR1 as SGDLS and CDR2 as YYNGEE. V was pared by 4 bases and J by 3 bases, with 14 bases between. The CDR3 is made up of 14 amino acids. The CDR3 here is CASSPAPDSYEQYF. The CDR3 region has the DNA TGTGCCAGCAGCCCCGCTCCCGACAGCTACGAGCAGTACTTC. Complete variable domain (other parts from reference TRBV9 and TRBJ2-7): DSGVTQTPKHLITATGQRVTLRCSPRSGDLSVYWYQQSLDQGLQFLIQYYNGEERAKGNILERFSAQQFPDLHSELNLSSLELGDSALYFCASSPAPDSYEQYFGPGTRLTVT.

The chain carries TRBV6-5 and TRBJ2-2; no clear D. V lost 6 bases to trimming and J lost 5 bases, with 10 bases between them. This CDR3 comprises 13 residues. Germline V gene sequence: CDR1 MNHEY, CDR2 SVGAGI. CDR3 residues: CASRGSRTGELFF. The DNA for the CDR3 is TGTGCCAGCAGGGGCAGTCGAACCGGGGAGCTGTTTTTT.

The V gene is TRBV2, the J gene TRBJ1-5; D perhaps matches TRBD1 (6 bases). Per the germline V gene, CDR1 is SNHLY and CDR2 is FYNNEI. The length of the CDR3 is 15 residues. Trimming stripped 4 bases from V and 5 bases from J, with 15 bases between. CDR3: CASSVFPGEHQPQHF. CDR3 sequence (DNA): TGTGCCAGCAGTGTTTTTCCAGGGGAACATCAGCCCCAGCATTTT.

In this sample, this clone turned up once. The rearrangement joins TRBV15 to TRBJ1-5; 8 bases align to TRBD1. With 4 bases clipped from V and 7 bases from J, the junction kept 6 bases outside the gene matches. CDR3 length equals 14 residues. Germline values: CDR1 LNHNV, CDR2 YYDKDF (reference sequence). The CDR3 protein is CATSNSTGAQPQHF. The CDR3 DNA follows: TGTGCCACCAGCAACTCGACAGGGGCCCAGCCCCAGCATTTT. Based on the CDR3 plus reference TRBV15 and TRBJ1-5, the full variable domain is DAMVIQNPRYQVTQFGKPVTLSCSQTLNHNVMYWYQQKSSQAPKLLFHYYDKDFNNEADTPDNFQSRRPNTSFCFLDIRSPGLGDTAMYLCATSNSTGAQPQHFGDGTRLSIL.

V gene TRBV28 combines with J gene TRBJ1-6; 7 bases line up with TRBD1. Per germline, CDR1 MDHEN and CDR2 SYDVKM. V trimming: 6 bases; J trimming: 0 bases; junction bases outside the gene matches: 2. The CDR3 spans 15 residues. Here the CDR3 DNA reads TGTGCCAGCAGACACAGGGGCTCCTATAATTCACCCCTCCACTTT. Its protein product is CASRHRGSYNSPLHF.

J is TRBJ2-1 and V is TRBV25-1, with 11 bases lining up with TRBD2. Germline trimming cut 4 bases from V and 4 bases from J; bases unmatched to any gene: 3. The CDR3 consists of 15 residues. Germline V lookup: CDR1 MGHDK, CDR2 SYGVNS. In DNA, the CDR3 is TGTGCCAGCAGTGCCTGGACTAGCGGGTACAATGAGCAGTTCTTC. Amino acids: CASSAWTSGYNEQFF.

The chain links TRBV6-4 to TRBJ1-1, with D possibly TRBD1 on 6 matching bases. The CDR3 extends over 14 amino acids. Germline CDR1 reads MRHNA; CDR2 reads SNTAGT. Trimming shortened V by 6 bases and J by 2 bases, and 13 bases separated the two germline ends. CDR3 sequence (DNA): TGTGCCAGCAGGCCCGACAGGTCTAACACTGAAGCTTTCTTT. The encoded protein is CASRPDRSNTEAFF.

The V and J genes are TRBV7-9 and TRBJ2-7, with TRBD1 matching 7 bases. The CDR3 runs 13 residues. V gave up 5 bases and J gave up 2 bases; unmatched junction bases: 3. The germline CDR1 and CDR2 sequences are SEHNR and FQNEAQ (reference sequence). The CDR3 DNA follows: TGTGCCAGCAGCCCGGGACAGACCTACGAGCAGTACTTC. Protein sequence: CASSPGQTYEQYF.

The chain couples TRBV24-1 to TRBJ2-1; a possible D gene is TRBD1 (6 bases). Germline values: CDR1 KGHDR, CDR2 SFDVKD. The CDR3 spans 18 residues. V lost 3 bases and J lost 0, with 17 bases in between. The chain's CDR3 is CATSDHGTKLSSYNEQFF. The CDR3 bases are TGTGCCACCAGTGATCACGGGACAAAATTGAGCTCCTACAATGAGCAGTTCTTC.

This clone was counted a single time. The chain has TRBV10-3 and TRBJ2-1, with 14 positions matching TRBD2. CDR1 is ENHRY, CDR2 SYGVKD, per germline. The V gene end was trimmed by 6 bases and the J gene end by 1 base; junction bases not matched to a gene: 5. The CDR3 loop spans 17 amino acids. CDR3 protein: CAIRTGTSGSSYNEQFF. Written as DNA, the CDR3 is TGTGCCATCAGGACCGGGACTAGCGGGAGTTCCTACAATGAGCAGTTCTTC.

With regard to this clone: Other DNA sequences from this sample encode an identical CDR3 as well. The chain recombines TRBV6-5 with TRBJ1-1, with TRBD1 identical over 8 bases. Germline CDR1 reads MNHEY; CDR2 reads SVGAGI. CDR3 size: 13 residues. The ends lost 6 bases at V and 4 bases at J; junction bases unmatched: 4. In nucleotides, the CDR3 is TGTGCCAGCAGAATTACAGGGGGCACTGAAGCTTTCTTT. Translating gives CASRITGGTEAFF.

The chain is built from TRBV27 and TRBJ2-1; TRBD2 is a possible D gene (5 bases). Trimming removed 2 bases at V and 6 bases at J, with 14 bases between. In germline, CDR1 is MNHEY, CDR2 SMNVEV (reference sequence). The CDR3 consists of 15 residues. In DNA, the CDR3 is TGTGCCAGCAGTTTAGGATCCGGGGTATTCAATGAGCAGTTCTTC. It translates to CASSLGSGVFNEQFF.